These 22 T cell receptor beta chains originate from one sample sequenced in a study of T cell changes during pregnancy in multiple sclerosis. This table comes from immunoSEQ multiplex PCR, and its TCRdb copy is limited to in-frame clones, with some not included. This sample carries approximately 100,000 clones, approximately 90% of them seen once, and the ten largest clones take about 0.88%. Sequenced material: peripheral blood, taken after pregnancy. The receptors come from a female donor with multiple sclerosis, enrolled in a pregnancy study.

The genes are TRBV9 and TRBJ2-7; D is undetermined. Germline loops: CDR1 SGDLS, CDR2 YYNGEE. V shed 0 bases and J shed 5 bases, with 12 bases lying between them. The CDR3 contains 14 residues. CDR3 sequence: CASSVEGGADEQYF. The DNA for the CDR3 is TGTGCCAGCAGCGTAGAAGGCGGAGCTGACGAGCAGTACTTC.

The gene calls are TRBV4-1 and TRBJ1-1, with D possibly matching TRBD1 (5 bases). The V end was cut by 1 base, the J end by 3 bases, with 6 bases between. CDR3 length equals 13 residues. The germline V gene encodes CDR1 MGHRA and CDR2 YSYEKL. CDR3 amino acids: CASSQGTYTEAFF. CDR3 sequence (DNA): TGCGCCAGCAGCCAAGGGACATACACTGAAGCTTTCTTT.

The V gene is TRBV2, the J gene TRBJ1-1; 8 nucleotides line up with TRBD1. The CDR3 sequence is 14 residues long. V was clipped by 6 bases and J by 2 bases; unmatched bases: 5. The germline V gene has CDR1 SNHLY and CDR2 FYNNEI. CDR3 residues: CASREQGGNTEAFF. The CDR3 DNA is TGTGCCAGCAGAGAACAGGGGGGAAACACTGAAGCTTTCTTT.

The rearrangement links TRBV27 to TRBJ1-1; 7 nucleotides agree with TRBD1. Germline trimming cut 3 bases from V and 7 bases from J; bases unmatched to any gene: 11. Germline V CDR1 and CDR2: MNHEY, SMNVEV (reference sequence). The CDR3 runs 15 residues. The CDR3 loop is CASSFRSSGGSEAFF. CDR3 sequence (DNA): TGTGCCAGCAGTTTTCGGTCTTCAGGGGGTAGTGAAGCTTTCTTT.

V usage is TRBV5-1 and J usage is TRBJ2-5, with a possible D match to TRBD1 (6 bases). The V end lost 4 bases, the J end lost 5 bases, and 12 bases lay between the germline ends. This CDR3 region has 13 residues. CDR1 is SGHRS and CDR2 is YFSETQ in the germline V gene. In DNA form, the CDR3 reads TGCGCCAGCAGCAGGGACAAATGGGAGACCCAGTACTTC. As protein: CASSRDKWETQYF.

Turning to this clone: The junction does not match germline at one end; this may be a read error. This chain joins TRBV5-4 and TRBJ2-1, with 13 bases identical to TRBD2. CDR1 is SGHNT, CDR2 YYREEE, per germline (reference sequence). The CDR3 length is 14 residues. The DNA of the CDR3 is TGTGCCAGCACCAAGGCGGGACTAGCGGGGAAAATGGTCTTC. It yields the protein CASTKAGLAGKMVF.

V gene TRBV19 combines with J gene TRBJ1-4, with D perhaps TRBD1 (6 bases). CDR1 is LNHDA and CDR2 is SQIVND in the germline V gene (reference sequence). V gave up 5 bases and J gave up 0 bases, with 22 bases separating them. The CDR3 loop spans 19 amino acids. CDR3 region: CASSVGQSPFVATNEKLFF. CDR3 coding DNA: TGTGCCAGTAGTGTTGGACAGAGCCCTTTTGTTGCAACTAATGAAAAACTGTTTTTT.

The chain recombines TRBV2 with TRBJ1-2; 8 bases are shared with TRBD1. The V segment lost 6 bases and the J segment 4 bases; nucleotides outside the gene matches: 13. The CDR3 loop spans 16 amino acids. The germline V gene has CDR1 SNHLY and CDR2 FYNNEI. DNA for the CDR3: TGTGCCAGCAGCGCTATGACAGGGGTCGGTTTCTATGGCTACACCTTC. This sequence encodes CASSAMTGVGFYGYTF. The full variable domain, in which reference TRBV2 and TRBJ1-2 provide the parts outside the CDR3, is EPEVTQTPSHQVTQMGQEVILRCVPISNHLYFYWYRQILGQKVEFLVSFYNNEISEKSEIFDDQFSVERPDGSNFTLKIRSTKLEDSAMYFCASSAMTGVGFYGYTFGSGTRLTVV.

The rearrangement links TRBV7-8 to TRBJ2-6, with D possibly matching TRBD1 (5 bases). Trimming left V 3 bases short and J 4 bases short, with 16 bases between. Germline assignment: CDR1 SGHVS and CDR2 FQNEAQ. This CDR3 contains 17 residues. The CDR3 is CASSFGQGLAGANVLTF. The CDR3 DNA follows: TGTGCCAGCAGCTTCGGGCAGGGTCTGGCGGGGGCCAACGTCCTGACTTTC.

The rearrangement uses TRBV6-1 and TRBJ2-7; 8 bases line up with TRBD1. The CDR3 extends over 14 amino acids. Germline CDR1 reads MNHNS; CDR2 reads SASEGT. Trimming took 10 bases from V and 0 from J; bases not matched to a gene: 8. CDR3 amino acids: CATWDRSSSYEQYF. The CDR3 DNA follows: TGTGCCACATGGGACAGGTCGAGCTCCTACGAGCAGTACTTC.

The CDR3 DNA sequence: TGTGCCAGCAGAAGAAATGGGGGCCGCGAAGCTTTCTTT. Translated: CASRRNGGREAFF. The chain employs TRBV27 and TRBJ1-1, with D possibly TRBD1 on 6 matching bases. Trimming removed 6 bases at V and 8 bases at J, with 16 bases between. Germline CDR1 is MNHEY and CDR2 is SMNVEV (reference sequence). The CDR3 totals 13 residues.

The DNA of the CDR3 is TGCGCCAGCAGCTGGGACCCAGGGATGGGGGCCTATGGCTACACCTTC. It encodes CASSWDPGMGAYGYTF. The chain couples TRBV5-1 to TRBJ1-2, with D perhaps matching TRBD1 (6 bases). Between the trimmed V and J ends, which lost 3 bases and 4 bases, there was a span of 19 bases. This CDR3 is 16 amino acids long. In germline, CDR1 is SGHRS, CDR2 YFSETQ.

The chain employs TRBV29-1 and TRBJ2-7; 7 bases agree with TRBD2. The germline V gene has CDR1 SQVTM and CDR2 ANQGSEA. There are 12 residues in the CDR3. V shed 4 bases and J 7 bases; nucleotides not matched to a gene: 7. The CDR3 sequence: CSVVAGVGEQYF. As DNA, the CDR3 is TGCAGCGTTGTCGCGGGAGTCGGTGAGCAGTACTTC.

This clone was picked up one time. This chain links TRBV13 with TRBJ1-1, with 9 bases identical to TRBD1. The germline V gene has CDR1 PRHDT and CDR2 FYEKMQ (reference sequence). CDR3 size: 16 residues. The J segment lost 3 bases and the V segment lost 5 bases, leaving 10 bases of the junction unmatched. Here the CDR3 DNA reads TGTGCCAGCAGCGATACAGGGGGCCGGAGGTACACTGAAGCTTTCTTT. Protein: CASSDTGGRRYTEAFF.

The chain links TRBV7-2 to TRBJ1-5; weak D call: TRBD1 (6 bases). The CDR3 covers 15 residues. V shed 3 bases and J shed 1 base, with 10 bases lying between them. Per the germline V gene, CDR1 is SGHTA and CDR2 is FQGNSA. The CDR3 is CASSLQGLSNQPQHF. The CDR3 nucleotides read TGTGCCAGCAGCTTGCAGGGGCTGAGCAATCAGCCCCAGCATTTT.

V gene TRBV7-9 combines with J gene TRBJ2-7; D is unclear. Trimming removed 1 base from V and 4 bases from J, with 5 bases in between. Germline V gene data show CDR1 as SEHNR and CDR2 as FQNEAQ (reference sequence). This CDR3 has 12 amino acids. CDR3 amino acids: CASSLGQYEQYF. CDR3 in DNA: TGTGCCAGCAGCTTAGGCCAGTACGAGCAGTACTTC.

This chain uses TRBV5-1 with TRBJ1-1, with D tentatively TRBD1 (5 bases). The CDR3 sequence is 14 residues long. In germline, CDR1 is SGHRS, CDR2 YFSETQ. Deletions cut 0 bases from V and 8 bases from J, with 14 bases between. CDR3 DNA: TGCGCCAGCAGCTTGGTTGGTCAGGGTTTCGAAGCTTTCTTT. Amino acid sequence: CASSLVGQGFEAFF.

The V and J genes are TRBV19 and TRBJ2-6, with 10 bases identical to TRBD1. The CDR3 is 17 residues long. The germline gives CDR1 LNHDA, CDR2 SQIVND (reference sequence). V trimming: 4 bases; J trimming: 2 bases; junction bases outside the gene matches: 5. Here the CDR3 DNA reads TGTGCCAGTAGTACCCGGGACAGGGGAGCTGGGGCCAACGTCCTGACTTTC. Its protein is CASSTRDRGAGANVLTF. The full variable domain, rest sourced from reference TRBV19 and TRBJ2-6, is DGGITQSPKYLFRKEGQNVTLSCEQNLNHDAMYWYRQDPGQGLRLIYYSQIVNDFQKGDIAEGYSVSREKKESFPLTVTSAQKNPTAFYLCASSTRDRGAGANVLTFGAGSRLTVL.

The CDR3 here is CASSFGIGEQFF. In DNA, the CDR3 is TGTGCCAGCAGTTTCGGGATAGGGGAGCAGTTCTTC. V usage is TRBV27 and J usage is TRBJ2-1; tentative D call: TRBD2 (5 bases). CDR1 is MNHEY, CDR2 SMNVEV, per germline (reference sequence). The CDR3 spans 12 residues. V lost 3 bases, J lost 10 bases, and 10 bases lay in between.

Only one count was recorded for this clone. The CDR3 loop is CASSPGQGEGEKLFF. The CDR3 coding sequence is TGTGCCAGCAGCCCGGGACAGGGGGAGGGTGAAAAACTGTTTTTT. J is TRBJ1-4 and V is TRBV7-3, with 11 bases matching TRBD1. V shed 5 bases and J 7 bases; nucleotides not matched to a gene: 6. Germline V CDR1 and CDR2: SGHTA, FQGTGA. The CDR3 has 15 residues.

This clone was detected ten times or more. The chain combines TRBV7-9 with TRBJ2-1; TRBD2 aligns across 9 bases. The junction had 14 bases not matched to a gene; V was cut back by 5 bases and J by 6 bases. This CDR3 has 17 amino acids. Germline CDR1 is SEHNR and CDR2 is FQNEAQ (reference sequence). The CDR3 DNA sequence: TGTGCCAGCAGCCAAGGGGGGCTAGCGGGATCCCGCAATGAGCAGTTCTTC. Translation gives CASSQGGLAGSRNEQFF.

In DNA, the CDR3 is TGTGCCAGCAGCCGGACCCGGGGAACACCCTACGAGCAGTACTTC. Protein product: CASSRTRGTPYEQYF. The chain combines TRBV7-8 with TRBJ2-7; maybe TRBD2 (5 bases). Germline V lookup: CDR1 SGHVS, CDR2 FQNEAQ. Trimming left V 5 bases short and J 2 bases short, with 16 bases between. The CDR3 has 15 residues.